This TCR beta chain was captured by sequencing in a study of T cells in Graves' hyperthyroidism and ophthalmopathy. Overall study findings and caveats: A model using 13 V-J features told ophthalmopathy apart from stable hyperthyroidism. Most clonotypes that expanded in the thyroid above 0.001 also showed up in blood.

In this sample, this clonotype turned up many times. Its antigen remains unknown. Hyperthyroidism in the patients, aged 18 to 65, was newly diagnosed and under 2 months in duration. Fresh 10 ml peripheral blood yielded PBMCs. The CDR3 totals 14 residues. The germline CDR1 and CDR2 sequences are SGHKS and YYEKEE (reference sequence). V lost 3 bases and J lost 4, with 13 bases in between. RNA transcripts yielded amplified TCR beta CDR3 regions. Researchers ran a first-round RT-PCR on the TCR CDR3 using the HTBI primer set. TCRdb passed the multiplex PCR reads through MiXCR, listing each CDR3 protein once. The data contain hundreds of thousands of distinct CDR3 sequences, about a sixth of them singletons.

This sequence was found in a woman aged 18-29 years with Graves' hyperthyroidism. Sequenced sample: blood. The chain combines TRBV5-5 with TRBJ1-1; D may be TRBD1 (6 bases). The CDR3 protein is CASSWGALGTEAFF. The CDR3 DNA reads as TGTGCCAGCAGCTGGGGGGCCCTGGGCACTGAAGCTTTCTTT.